Listed below are T cell receptor beta chains from one sample, sequenced in a study of T cell responses to AZD1222 COVID-19 vaccine. Sequencing used immunoSEQ multiplex PCR; TCRdb keeps in-frame clones, though not all of them. This table holds 100,000 to 140,000 clones, 87% found once. This sample comprised peripheral blood, obtained on day 0 of AZD1222 vaccination. Receptors were obtained from an adult in good health. Each CDR3 is given with its conserved first and last residue.

v_call	j_call	cdr3_aa
TRBV28	TRBJ1-5	CASSLEVQPQHF
TRBV12-3/TRBV12-4	TRBJ1-5	CASSLGQPQHF
TRBV19	TRBJ1-2	CASSRQSHANYGYTF
TRBV19	TRBJ1-1	CASKTSSTSTEAFF
TRBV19	TRBJ1-1	CASNYNTEAFF
TRBV5-1	TRBJ2-7	CASSLAQTALSYEQYF
TRBV15	TRBJ1-3	CATSRDSGLAGNTIYF
TRBV4-3	TRBJ1-5	CASSLRGGQPQHF
TRBV30	TRBJ1-2	CAWSVLGGYTF
TRBV4-2	TRBJ2-1	CASSQDEGGEQFF
TRBV11-2	TRBJ1-6	CASSRVTGTLRDLHF
TRBV19	TRBJ1-2	CASRVLGGTYGYTF
TRBV11-1	TRBJ2-5	CASSFSGSATQYF
TRBV27	TRBJ1-6	CASRSDRENSPLHF
TRBV6-1	TRBJ2-7	CASSERGSGSTLSYEQYF
TRBV2	TRBJ2-2	CASSEGRSASPRGELFF
TRBV7-7	TRBJ2-2	CAERGDTGELFF
TRBV10-3	TRBJ1-1	CAISEFNIIGTEPNTEAFF
TRBV6-5	TRBJ2-1	CASSYSRAGYNEQFF
TRBV11-2	TRBJ1-3	CASSWGGRENTIYF
TRBV7-6	TRBJ2-7	CASSLEEGSYEQYF
TRBV29-1	TRBJ2-3	CSVDLLAADLTSTDTQYF
TRBV29-1	TRBJ2-2	CSVDSTGQGVTGELFF
TRBV6-1	TRBJ1-5	CASRWTGDQPQHF
TRBV7-9	TRBJ1-1	CASSTEQGRTEAFF
TRBV13	TRBJ1-2	CASSLGTSYGYTF
TRBV4-3	TRBJ2-5	CASSQGRGETQYF
TRBV11-2	TRBJ1-1	CASSLDRGGTEAFF
TRBV19	TRBJ2-1	CASSRGGRGEQFF
TRBV13	TRBJ1-2	CASSWGHRGPNDGYTF
TRBV5-1	TRBJ2-1	CASSLQGDYNEQFF
TRBV15	TRBJ2-5	CATSRDRDGGETQYF
TRBV6-5	TRBJ2-7	CASSYSMGEVYEQYF